One and the same sample provided the 5 T cell receptor beta chains below, sequenced in a study of graft-versus-host responses after intestinal transplantation (dated by TCRdb to the early 2020s). Explained via the paper, the time point label denotes: cells obtained before transplantation from donor or recipient. Library preparation used the immunoSEQ multiplex PCR assay. This is the immuneACCESS table as TCRdb keeps it, with only in-frame sequences that have V and J called. A part of the clones is gone; compared with another copy, unresolved V genes explain less than half, and the rest is unexplained. The sample table shows tens of thousands of clones, and 90% to 95% are seen once. 0.53% of the sample comes from the top ten. Their specific antigens are unknown. The source was unstimulated CD8+ T cells sorted from spleen or lymph node cells, collected before intestinal transplant. The receptors were gathered from a human donor who received an intestinal transplant.

V and J are TRBV4-1 and TRBJ1-3; D unresolved. The CDR3 loop spans 15 amino acids. Germline V gene sequence: CDR1 MGHRA, CDR2 YSYEKL. The V and J ends lost 0 bases and 9 bases respectively, with 15 bases between them. This CDR3 reads CASSQDHREKPTIYF. The CDR3, as DNA: TGCGCCAGCAGCCAAGACCATAGGGAAAAACCCACCATATATTTT.

This chain links TRBV6-1 with TRBJ2-7; TRBD2 aligns across 10 bases. Germline CDR1 MNHNS, CDR2 SASEGT. V dropped 1 base and J dropped 2; count of bases not matched to a gene: 8. CDR3 length: 17 residues. The CDR3 DNA sequence: TGTGCCAGCAGTGAAGAAGGACCGGGACTAGCGCCCTACGAGCAGTACTTC. This gives the protein CASSEEGPGLAPYEQYF.

The V gene is TRBV10-3, the J gene TRBJ2-7; the D gene is possibly TRBD2 (6 bases). CDR3 length: 19 amino acids. CDR1 ENHRY and CDR2 SYGVKD come from the germline V gene. The ends were cut back, 4 bases at V and 0 bases at J, with 25 bases in the middle. The CDR3 sequence: CAISVYGPRTDYLSYEQYF. The CDR3 region has the DNA TGTGCCATCAGTGTTTATGGTCCTCGGACGGACTATCTCTCCTACGAGCAGTACTTC.

V is TRBV21-1 and J is TRBJ1-2; TRBD1, the table's D call, lacks a check against the DNA. TRBV21-1 is recorded as a pseudogene. The length of the CDR3 is 15 residues. This CDR3 reads CASSFGQSLNYGYTF. CDR3 DNA sequence: TGTGCCAGCAGCTTTGGACAGAGCCTGAACTATGGCTACACCTTC.

This clone was found a few times. The chain links TRBV19 to TRBJ2-7; 7 bases are shared with TRBD1. The ends lost 6 bases at V and 0 bases at J; junction bases unmatched: 5. Germline V lookup: CDR1 LNHDA, CDR2 SQIVND (reference sequence). CDR3 size: 14 residues. The CDR3 sequence is CASSHRDSSYEQYF. The CDR3 nucleotides read TGTGCCAGTAGCCACAGGGACAGCTCCTACGAGCAGTACTTC.